These 5 T cell receptor beta chains were sequenced from one sample in a study of lymphopenia after photon versus proton radiotherapy. Here immunoSEQ multiplex PCR was the method, and the copy in TCRdb shows in-frame clones only, minus some. The table shows 25,000 to 30,000 clones, with roughly 89% occurring only once. The sequencing here drew on peripheral blood, taken from a patient treated with proton-based radiotherapy. These receptors all come from a woman in her sixties with cholangiocarcinoma. Some clones in this sample may be carry-over from other donors' samples.

V and J are TRBV27 and TRBJ1-1; 9 nucleotides align to TRBD1. V dropped 1 base and J dropped 9; count of bases not matched to a gene: 9. The CDR3 spans 15 residues. CDR1 MNHEY and CDR2 SMNVEV come from the germline V gene (reference sequence). The CDR3 protein is CASSLWGQGGGKAFF. CDR3 bases: TGTGCCAGCAGTTTATGGGGACAGGGAGGGGGGAAAGCTTTCTTT.

This chain uses TRBV2 with TRBJ2-7, with 14 positions matching TRBD2. This CDR3 is 16 amino acids long. Looked up from germline, CDR1 is SNHLY and CDR2 is FYNNEI. Losses at the gene ends were 6 bases for V and 3 bases for J; bases not matched to a gene: 7. This chain's CDR3 is CASRPGLAGVIYEQYF. The CDR3 nucleotides are TGTGCCAGCAGGCCGGGACTAGCGGGAGTAATCTACGAGCAGTACTTC.

The V call is TRBV19, the J call TRBJ2-3; 10 nucleotides agree with TRBD2. This CDR3 region has 15 residues. Germline V gene lookup returns CDR1 LNHDA and CDR2 SQIVND (reference sequence). V lost 3 bases, J lost 4 bases, and 4 bases stayed unmatched. CDR3 loop: CASSIKRGGSDTQYF. In DNA form, the CDR3 reads TGTGCCAGTAGTATTAAGCGGGGGGGATCAGATACGCAGTATTTT.

The chain links TRBV5-6 to TRBJ2-1, with a weak D call TRBD2 (6 bases). Germline CDR1 reads SGHDT; CDR2 reads YYEEEE. The CDR3 has 15 amino acids. Trimming shortened V by 6 bases and J by 10 bases, and 23 bases separated the two germline ends. This chain's CDR3 is CASTPGGGTRTEQFF. DNA of the CDR3: TGTGCCAGCACCCCTGGGGGTGGGACTCGGACCGAGCAGTTCTTC.

V gene TRBV19 combines with J gene TRBJ2-1; TRBD1 matches at 10 bases. This CDR3 has 15 amino acids. After removal of 5 bases from V and 8 bases from J, the junction contained 9 bases not matched to a gene. Germline CDR1 is LNHDA and CDR2 is SQIVND (reference sequence). In nucleotides, the CDR3 is TGTGCCAGTAGTGGACCCGGGACAGGGGTCCATGAGCAGTTCTTC. The encoded protein is CASSGPGTGVHEQFF.